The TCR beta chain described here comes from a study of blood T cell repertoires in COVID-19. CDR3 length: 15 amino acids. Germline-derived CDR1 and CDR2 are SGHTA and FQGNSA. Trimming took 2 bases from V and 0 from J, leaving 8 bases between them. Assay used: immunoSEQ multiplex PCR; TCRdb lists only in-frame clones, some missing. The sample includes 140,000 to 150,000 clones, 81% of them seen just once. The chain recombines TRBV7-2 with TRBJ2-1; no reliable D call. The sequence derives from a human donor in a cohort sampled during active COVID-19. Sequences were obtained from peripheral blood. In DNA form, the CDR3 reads TGTGCCAGCAGCTTATTGCGGAGCTCCTACAATGAGCAGTTCTTC. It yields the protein CASSLLRSSYNEQFF.